The 27 T cell receptor beta chains below all came from one sample that was sequenced in a study of blood T cell repertoires in COVID-19. Some clones are missing from TCRdb's copy, which holds only in-frame ones; the method was immunoSEQ multiplex PCR. The sample carries approximately 76,000 clones, around 90% recorded once. Sequences were obtained from peripheral blood. The receptors shown here come from a man aged 30 to 45 with acute or convalescent COVID-19.

V and J are TRBV11-1 and TRBJ2-3, with 11 bases lining up with TRBD2. Per germline, CDR1 SGHAT and CDR2 FQDESV (reference sequence). With V trimmed by 1 base and J by 4 bases, 1 base remained unmatched. The CDR3 loop spans 15 amino acids. CDR3 residues: CASSLVAGGADTQYF. Here the CDR3 DNA reads TGTGCCAGCAGCTTAGTAGCGGGAGGGGCAGATACGCAGTATTTT.

The chain employs TRBV12-2 and TRBJ2-7; the DNA was not used to check the table's D call, TRBD1. TRBV12-2 corresponds to a pseudogene. This CDR3 is built from 15 residues. CDR3 in amino acids: CASRAGVTGASEQYF. The CDR3, as DNA: TGTGCAAGTCGCGCAGGCGTGACAGGGGCGTCCGAGCAGTACTTC.

The V and J genes are TRBV11-3 and TRBJ2-2; the D gene is possibly TRBD1 (6 bases). Looked up from germline, CDR1 is SGHNT and CDR2 is YENEEA. Deletions cut 5 bases from V and 5 bases from J, with 9 bases between. The CDR3 totals 13 residues. The CDR3 sequence is CASSPQGTGELFF. The CDR3 region has the DNA TGTGCCAGCAGCCCCCAGGGGACCGGGGAGCTGTTTTTT.

The chain employs TRBV3-1 (or the pseudogene TRBV3-2) and TRBJ2-3; 9 positions match TRBD2. Germline CDR1 reads LGHDT; CDR2 reads YNNKEL (reference sequence). CDR3 length: 14 amino acids. The junction had 3 bases not matched to a gene; V was cut back by 4 bases and J by 4 bases. DNA of the CDR3: TGTGCCAGCAGCCGTAGCGGGAGTGCAGATACGCAGTATTTT. Its protein product is CASSRSGSADTQYF.

The rearrangement uses TRBV11-2 and TRBJ2-7, with 12 nucleotides matching TRBD2. The CDR3 contains 15 residues. Germline V gives CDR1 SGHAT, CDR2 FQNNGV. J gave up 1 base and V 6 bases, and 4 bases lay outside the gene matches. The CDR3 here is CASRLAGGPSYEQYF. The CDR3 region has the DNA TGTGCCAGCAGGCTAGCGGGAGGGCCGTCCTACGAGCAGTACTTC.

The chain has TRBV27 and TRBJ2-1, with D possibly being TRBD1 (7 bases). There are 15 residues in the CDR3. CDR1 is MNHEY and CDR2 is SMNVEV in the germline V gene (reference sequence). V dropped 7 bases and J dropped 12 bases, with 25 bases sitting between them. The CDR3, as DNA: TGTGCCAGCACCCAAGAGGGGGGACAGACCAGGGCGCAGTTCTTC. Translated, it gives CASTQEGGQTRAQFF.

The rearrangement links TRBV27 to TRBJ2-7; TRBD2 matches at 9 bases. V lost 0 bases, J lost 2 bases, and 5 bases stayed unmatched. This CDR3 has 16 amino acids. Per germline, CDR1 MNHEY and CDR2 SMNVEV (reference sequence). CDR3 in amino acids: CASSLSLAGFPYEQYF. CDR3 nucleotides: TGTGCCAGCAGTTTATCTCTAGCGGGGTTCCCCTACGAGCAGTACTTC.

The DNA of the CDR3 is TGTGCCAGCAGCGTAGCGGGCGAACCGGGAGAGCAGTACTTC. This codes for CASSVAGEPGEQYF. The chain carries TRBV9 and TRBJ2-7, with D possibly TRBD2 on 5 matching bases. The V end lost 0 bases, the J end lost 7 bases, and 14 bases lay between the germline ends. This CDR3 has 14 amino acids. The germline CDR1 and CDR2 sequences are SGDLS and YYNGEE.

The V call is TRBV20-1, the J call TRBJ1-2; no definite D call. In germline, CDR1 is DFQATT, CDR2 SNEGSKA (reference sequence). V was clipped by 3 bases and J by 8 bases, with 13 bases between them. CDR3 length: 12 residues. CDR3 protein: CSASSAPGGYTF. The CDR3 DNA follows: TGCAGTGCTAGTTCCGCACCCGGGGGCTACACCTTC.

The chain is built from TRBV3-1 (or the pseudogene TRBV3-2) and TRBJ1-1; 8 bases line up with TRBD1. Germline CDR1 LGHDT, CDR2 YNNKEL (reference sequence). Trimming removed 3 bases from V and 8 bases from J; junction bases left unmatched: 8. The CDR3 runs to 14 residues. The CDR3 region is CASSHQGTGGEAFF. For the CDR3, the DNA is TGTGCCAGCAGCCACCAAGGGACAGGTGGCGAAGCTTTCTTT.

This clone was counted only a few times. The J gene is TRBJ2-1, the V gene TRBV9, with 7 positions matching TRBD2. J was trimmed by 9 bases and V by 5 bases; bases with no gene match: 14. This CDR3 has 15 amino acids. Germline CDR1 and CDR2: SGDLS and YYNGEE. CDR3: CASSEGGNLAGEQFF. The DNA of the CDR3 is TGTGCCAGCAGTGAGGGAGGGAACCTTGCCGGTGAGCAGTTCTTC.

The genes are TRBV6-1 and TRBJ2-7; 7 bases line up with TRBD2. V lost 3 bases to trimming and J lost 2 bases; unmatched junction nucleotides: 4. Per the germline V gene, CDR1 is MNHNS and CDR2 is SASEGT. The CDR3 has 14 residues. The CDR3 loop is CASSEGLSPYEQYF. DNA of the CDR3: TGTGCCAGCAGTGAGGGACTATCTCCCTACGAGCAGTACTTC.

This clone has just one count. The chain recombines TRBV7-8 with TRBJ2-3; 7 bases align to TRBD2. V shed 5 bases and J 0 bases; nucleotides not matched to a gene: 11. The CDR3 runs to 17 residues. The germline gives CDR1 SGHVS, CDR2 FQNEAQ. CDR3 nucleotide sequence: TGTGCCAGCAGCCATCCGGGAGGCCCGTCTAGCACAGATACGCAGTATTTT. It yields the protein CASSHPGGPSSTDTQYF.

The chain carries TRBV6-2 or TRBV6-3 and TRBJ2-7, with a possible D match to TRBD1 (5 bases). V lost 5 bases and J lost 6, with 17 bases in between. Per germline, CDR1 MNHEY and CDR2 SVGEGT. This CDR3 is built from 14 residues. This chain's CDR3 is CASSQTVSTSEQYF. Written as DNA, the CDR3 is TGTGCCAGCAGTCAGACAGTTTCGACGTCCGAGCAGTACTTC.

The rearrangement links TRBV4-3 to TRBJ1-6, with TRBD1 matching 7 bases. Germline V lookup: CDR1 LGHNA, CDR2 YSLEER. Unmatched junction bases numbered 8, after V lost 0 bases and J lost 9 bases. The CDR3 consists of 16 residues. The CDR3 here is CASSQEGQRVGSPLHF. The CDR3 nucleotides read TGCGCCAGCAGCCAAGAGGGACAGAGAGTGGGTTCACCCCTCCACTTT.

V usage is TRBV6-5 and J usage is TRBJ2-2; D not certain. Germline V gives CDR1 MNHEY, CDR2 SVGAGI. V lost 2 bases, J lost 8 bases, and 3 bases lay in between. CDR3 size: 11 residues. The CDR3 protein is CASSYPGELFF. In nucleotides, the CDR3 is TGTGCCAGCAGTTACCCAGGGGAGCTGTTTTTT.

This chain connects TRBV3-1 (or the pseudogene TRBV3-2) to TRBJ2-3; D is ambiguous. CDR1 and CDR2 from the germline V gene are LGHDT and YNNKEL (reference sequence). V was shortened by 2 bases and J by 2 bases, with 5 bases between the two germline ends. The CDR3 has 13 amino acids. CDR3 region: CASSQSSTDTQYF. CDR3 nucleotides: TGTGCCAGCAGCCAATCGTCCACAGATACGCAGTATTTT.

The chain carries TRBV28 and TRBJ1-5, with TRBD1 identical over 12 bases. V was pared by 6 bases and J by 3 bases, with 6 bases of the junction left unmatched. Per the germline V gene, CDR1 is MDHEN and CDR2 is SYDVKM. The CDR3 consists of 16 residues. DNA for the CDR3: TGTGCCAGCAGGGACGGGGGACAGGGGGCCAATCAGCCCCAGCATTTT. It encodes CASRDGGQGANQPQHF.

V usage is TRBV7-2 and J usage is TRBJ2-7, with 7 bases aligning to TRBD1. J gave up 2 bases and V 8 bases, and 6 bases lay outside the gene matches. CDR3 length: 13 amino acids. From germline, CDR1 is SGHTA and CDR2 FQGNSA. For the CDR3, the DNA is TGTGCCAGCTCGGGACAGTCAGCCTACGAGCAGTACTTC. It encodes CASSGQSAYEQYF. Full variable domain (missing parts from reference TRBV7-2 and TRBJ2-7): GAGVSQSPSNKVTEKGKDVELRCDPISGHTALYWYRQSLGQGLEFLIYFQGNSAPDKSGLPSDRFSAERTGGSVSTLTIQRTQQEDSAVYLCASSGQSAYEQYFGPGTRLTVT.

J is TRBJ1-3 and V is TRBV11-2; D is possibly TRBD1 (6 bases). CDR1 SGHAT and CDR2 FQNNGV come from the germline V gene. The CDR3 has 14 residues. The germline V and J ends were trimmed by 5 bases and 9 bases, with 17 bases remaining between them. The DNA for the CDR3 is TGTGCCAGCAGCAGGGCAGGGGATATAGGCACCATATATTTT. It codes for CASSRAGDIGTIYF.

The table lists this clone with a few counts. The CDR3 protein is CASSSYSNAYEQYF. The CDR3 DNA sequence: TGTGCCAGCAGCAGTTACAGTAATGCCTACGAGCAGTACTTC. This chain connects TRBV9 to TRBJ2-7; D not certain. Trimming stripped 4 bases from V and 2 bases from J, with 13 bases between. This CDR3 spans 14 amino acids. Looked up from germline, CDR1 is SGDLS and CDR2 is YYNGEE. The full variable domain, with the rest looked up from reference TRBV9 and TRBJ2-7, is DSGVTQTPKHLITATGQRVTLRCSPRSGDLSVYWYQQSLDQGLQFLIQYYNGEERAKGNILERFSAQQFPDLHSELNLSSLELGDSALYFCASSSYSNAYEQYFGPGTRLTVT.

This rearrangement joins TRBV6-2 or TRBV6-3 to TRBJ1-3; 7 bases are a match to TRBD1. The germline gives CDR1 MNHEY, CDR2 SVGEGT. The junction had 4 bases not matched to a gene; V was cut back by 6 bases and J by 2 bases. The CDR3 consists of 14 residues. The CDR3 is CASRPTGAGNTIYF. The CDR3 bases are TGTGCCAGCAGACCTACAGGGGCTGGAAACACCATATATTTT.

This chain uses TRBV10-1 with TRBJ2-3, with 11 bases identical to TRBD2. V shed 6 bases, J shed 3 bases, and the junction held 11 bases outside the gene matches. The germline V gene has CDR1 WNHNN and CDR2 SYGVQD (reference sequence). The CDR3 extends over 17 amino acids. The CDR3 region is CASSPGTSGKGTDTQYF. CDR3 DNA sequence: TGCGCCAGCAGCCCCGGGACTAGCGGAAAAGGGACAGATACGCAGTATTTT.

This chain links TRBV7-8 with TRBJ1-2; 7 nucleotides align to TRBD1. V lost 5 bases, J lost 4 bases, and 7 bases stayed unmatched. In germline, CDR1 is SGHVS, CDR2 FQNEAQ. The CDR3 contains 14 residues. The CDR3 is CASSRRDRSYGYTF. DNA for the CDR3: TGTGCCAGCAGCAGGAGGGACAGATCCTATGGCTACACCTTC.

The V call is TRBV6-5, the J call TRBJ1-1; no firm D call. The CDR3 length is 13 residues. The V gene's germline CDR1 is MNHEY and CDR2 SVGAGI. With 5 bases removed from V and 1 base from J, the gap between germline ends came to 8 bases. CDR3 nucleotide sequence: TGTGCCAGCAGTCATACAGAGAACACTGAAGCTTTCTTT. Translating gives CASSHTENTEAFF.

This clone was seen a handful of times. The gene calls are TRBV19 and TRBJ1-1, with 7 bases aligning to TRBD1. Germline CDR1 reads LNHDA; CDR2 reads SQIVND (reference sequence). This CDR3 has 13 amino acids. After removal of 4 bases from V and 8 bases from J, the junction contained 7 bases not matched to a gene. The CDR3, as DNA: TGTGCCAGTAGTAGCGACAGGGTCGGAGAAGCTTTCTTT. Residues: CASSSDRVGEAFF.

This clone was observed a single time. This rearrangement joins TRBV27 to TRBJ1-3; perhaps TRBD1 as D (5 bases). V shed 1 base and J shed 0 bases, with 13 bases lying between them. Per germline, CDR1 MNHEY and CDR2 SMNVEV (reference sequence). This CDR3 is built from 17 residues. The CDR3 nucleotides read TGTGCCAGCAGTTTATACGGGACTGGGTCCTCTGGAAACACCATATATTTT. It yields the protein CASSLYGTGSSGNTIYF.